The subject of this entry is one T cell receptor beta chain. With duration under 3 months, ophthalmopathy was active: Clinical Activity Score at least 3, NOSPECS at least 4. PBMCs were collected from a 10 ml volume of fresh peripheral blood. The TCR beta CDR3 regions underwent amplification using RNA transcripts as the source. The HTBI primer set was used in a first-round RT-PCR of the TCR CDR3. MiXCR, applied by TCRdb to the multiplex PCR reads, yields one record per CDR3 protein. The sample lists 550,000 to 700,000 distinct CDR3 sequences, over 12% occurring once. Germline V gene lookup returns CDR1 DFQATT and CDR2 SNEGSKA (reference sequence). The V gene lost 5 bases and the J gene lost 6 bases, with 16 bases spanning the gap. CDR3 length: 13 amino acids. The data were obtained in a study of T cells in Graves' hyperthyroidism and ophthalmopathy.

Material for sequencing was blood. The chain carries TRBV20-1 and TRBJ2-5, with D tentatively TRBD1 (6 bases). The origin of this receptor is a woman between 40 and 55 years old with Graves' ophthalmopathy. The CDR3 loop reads CSAYRDTKKTQYF. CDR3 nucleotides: TGCAGTGCTTACAGGGATACAAAAAAGACCCAGTACTTC.